This T cell receptor beta chain was retrieved from a study of CD8 T cells in ankylosing spondylitis (dated by TCRdb to about 2017). The study in broad terms: The study set out to find disease-linked TCR variants by profiling T cell receptor beta repertoires in ankylosing spondylitis patients and healthy donors. The full study cohort comprised 25 ankylosing spondylitis patients and some 100 healthy donors. Peripheral blood was sampled, and synovial fluid was also collected from ankylosing spondylitis patients. What the research found in general, with its limitations: A CD8+ phenotype was shown by the disease-linked clones, which were found at relatively low frequencies in peripheral blood. According to the report, matched synovial fluid samples from ankylosing spondylitis patients were significantly enriched for the disease-linked clones. Some TCR beta motif variants had previously been reported in synovial fluid and blood of reactive arthritis patients, which suggested common disease-initiation mechanisms. A TCR beta motif of eight highly homologous amino acid variants appeared characteristic of blood from ankylosing spondylitis patients.

This clonotype appeared many times. Its antigen remains undetermined. Base qualities are not provided; no much larger clone lies one nucleotide away. The sequencing machine was an Illumina HiSeq 2500. Quantitative 5'-RACE with molecular barcodes was the method used to prepare the TCR beta libraries. Processing in the source paper ran as follows. To identify disease-linked TCR variants, a new computational method was used, one built on a probabilistic model of VDJ rearrangement. TCRdb reworked the public reads: Q25 trimming with fastp, MiXCR clone assembly, productive beta chains retained. Identical CDR3 protein sequences are pooled into one entry, listed with their most common genes and DNA. For this entry, the V and J calls and clone size follow TCRdb and not the study's own pipeline. The sample data list 210,000 or so distinct CDR3 sequences, and about a quarter of these were observed just once. Of the sample, 6.6% falls within the top ten clones.

The germline V gene specifies SGHRS as CDR1 and YFSETQ as CDR2. The junction carries 14 bases between V and J, which are trimmed by 4 bases and 6 bases respectively. The CDR3 runs 14 residues from the cysteine to the phenylalanine. The kept DNA is CDR3 alone, 42 bases in frame from the first base. The sequencing sample was made of blood, either unsorted or a sorted T cell fraction (not recorded which). Recombination joined TRBV5-1 with TRBJ2-1; matching of 6 bases hints at TRBD2 as the D gene. The source of this sequence is a male donor with ankylosing spondylitis or in good health (not recorded which). This receptor has the CDR3 CASSPREGGNEQFF. The sequence in DNA is TGCGCCAGCAGCCCGAGAGAGGGAGGCAATGAGCAGTTCTTC.